This TCR beta chain was profiled in a study of post-analysis software for immune sequencing data. About the study: Patients with relapsing-remitting, secondary progressive and progressive-relapsing multiple sclerosis courses were all represented.

General study points: A significant reduction in normalized Chao1 diversity was observed in multiple sclerosis patients versus controls. There were five TRBV segments more frequent in patients than controls, and TRBV5-6, TRBV5-1 and TRBV20-1 were among them. F measure showed strong co-clustering of same-batch samples.

This clonotype was observed once. Its antigen is unknown. Presence of unique molecular identifiers characterized the TCR beta cDNA libraries. Out of about 0.9 to 11 million T cells, roughly 0.5 million cDNA molecules were generated. TCRdb independently ran MiXCR on the PCR reads; one entry per CDR3 protein. The sample holds roughly 540,000 distinct CDR3 sequences, approximately 34% seen once. Germline trimming cut 7 bases from V and 2 bases from J; bases unmatched to any gene: 16. There are 18 residues in the CDR3. Germline V gene data show CDR1 as MNHNS and CDR2 as SASEGT. The chain couples TRBV6-1 to TRBJ1-4, with 7 bases that match TRBD1. The sample was blood. The TCR originated in a girl aged 2-17 years with multiple sclerosis. The CDR3 region is CASTYRHRGRATNEKLFF. DNA for the CDR3: TGTGCCAGCACCTATCGTCACAGGGGACGGGCTACTAATGAAAAACTGTTTTTT.